The clone carrying this TCR beta chain was observed a few times. The data were taken from a study of T-cell reconstitution after alpha-beta-depleted transplantation in children. The TCRbeta library was prepared with unique molecular identifiers. TCRdb analysed the PCR reads with MiXCR anew, one entry per CDR3 protein. The sample lists around 200,000 distinct CDR3 sequences, about a sixth occurring once. The CDR3 spans 12 residues. CDR1 ENHRY and CDR2 SYGVKD come from the germline V gene. Trimming pared 10 bases from V and 9 bases from J, leaving 16 bases between. This clonotype was sampled from a male patient between 2 and 15 years old who had a stem cell transplant for acute lymphoblastic leukemia, so the T cells may come from the graft donor. Sequencing was performed on PBMCs, mostly from graft donor cells, taken 360 days after TCRalphabeta/CD19-depleted stem cell transplant. J is TRBJ2-1 and V is TRBV10-3; D remains unclear. CDR3 amino acids: CATRAPPSEQFF. The CDR3 DNA reads as TGTGCCACTAGGGCCCCCCCCAGTGAGCAGTTCTTC.